This note documents a single T cell receptor (beta chain) sequence. The protocol was immunoSEQ multiplex PCR, while the TCRdb copy is restricted to in-frame clones and leaves out a portion. The sample contains about 150,000 clones, 80% to 90% of which appear only once. This entry belongs to a study of blood T cell repertoires in COVID-19. Germline CDR1 and CDR2: SGDLS and YYNGEE. Between the trimmed V and J ends, which lost 3 bases and 2 bases, there was a span of 12 bases. The CDR3 is 14 residues long. The receptor's source is a woman aged 40 to 49 with acute or convalescent COVID-19. Material for sequencing was peripheral blood. The chain employs TRBV9 and TRBJ2-7; no firm D call. The CDR3 bases are TGTGCCAGCAGCGCCGGGTCGATGCCCTACGAGCAGTACTTC. The encoded protein is CASSAGSMPYEQYF.